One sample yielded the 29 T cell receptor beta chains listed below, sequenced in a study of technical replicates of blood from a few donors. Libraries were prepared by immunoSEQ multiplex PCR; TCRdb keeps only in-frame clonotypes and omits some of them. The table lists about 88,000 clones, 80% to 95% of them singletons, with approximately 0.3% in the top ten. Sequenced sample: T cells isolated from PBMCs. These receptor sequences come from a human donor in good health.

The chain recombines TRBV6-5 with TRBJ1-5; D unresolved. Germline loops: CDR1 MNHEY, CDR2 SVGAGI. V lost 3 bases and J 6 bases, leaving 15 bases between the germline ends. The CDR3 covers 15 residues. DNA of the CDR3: TGTGCCAGCAGTTATCGGATGGGAGCAGGTCAGCCCCAGCATTTT. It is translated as CASSYRMGAGQPQHF.

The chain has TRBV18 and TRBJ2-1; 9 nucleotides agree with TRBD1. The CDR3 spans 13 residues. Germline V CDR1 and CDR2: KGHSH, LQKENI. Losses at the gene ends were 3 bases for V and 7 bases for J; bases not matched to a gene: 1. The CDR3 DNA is TGTGCCAGCTCACCTGACAGGGGGAATGAGCAGTTCTTC. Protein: CASSPDRGNEQFF.

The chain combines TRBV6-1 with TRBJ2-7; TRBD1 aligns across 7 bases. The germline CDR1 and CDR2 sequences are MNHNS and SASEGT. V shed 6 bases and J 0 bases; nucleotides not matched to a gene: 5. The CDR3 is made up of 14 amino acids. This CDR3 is CASRLGQSSYEQYF. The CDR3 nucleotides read TGTGCCAGCAGGCTGGGACAGTCCTCCTACGAGCAGTACTTC.

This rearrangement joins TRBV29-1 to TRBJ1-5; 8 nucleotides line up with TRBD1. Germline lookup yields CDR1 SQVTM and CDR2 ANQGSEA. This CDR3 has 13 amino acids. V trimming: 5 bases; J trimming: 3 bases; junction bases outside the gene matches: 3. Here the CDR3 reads CSVRTGINQPQHF. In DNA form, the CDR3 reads TGCAGCGTTAGGACAGGGATCAATCAGCCCCAGCATTTT.

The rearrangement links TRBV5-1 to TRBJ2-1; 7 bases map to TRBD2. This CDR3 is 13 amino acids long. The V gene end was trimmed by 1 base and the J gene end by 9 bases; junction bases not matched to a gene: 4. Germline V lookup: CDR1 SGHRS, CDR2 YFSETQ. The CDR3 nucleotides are TGCGCCAGCAGCTTGTCAGCGGGGTTTGAGCAGTTCTTC. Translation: CASSLSAGFEQFF.

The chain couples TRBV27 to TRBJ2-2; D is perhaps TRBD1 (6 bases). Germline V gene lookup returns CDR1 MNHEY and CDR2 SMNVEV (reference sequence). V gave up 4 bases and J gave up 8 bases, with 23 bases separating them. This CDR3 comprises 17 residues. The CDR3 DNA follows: TGTGCCAGCAGTTCCTCGATTTTTAGACAGGTCCCAGGGGAGCTGTTTTTT. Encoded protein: CASSSSIFRQVPGELFF.

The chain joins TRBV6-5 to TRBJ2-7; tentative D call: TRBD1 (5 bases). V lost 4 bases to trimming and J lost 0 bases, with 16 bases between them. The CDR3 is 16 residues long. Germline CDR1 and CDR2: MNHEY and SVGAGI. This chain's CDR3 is CASSSAGFILSYEQYF. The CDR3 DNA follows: TGTGCCAGCAGTTCCGCAGGGTTCATACTCTCCTACGAGCAGTACTTC.

The CDR3 DNA is TGTGCCTGGAGAGCAAAACAGGGGATCACGGGTCAGCCCCAGCATTTT. Protein sequence: CAWRAKQGITGQPQHF. The chain recombines TRBV30 with TRBJ1-5; 7 nucleotides match TRBD1. Germline V gives CDR1 GTSNPN, CDR2 SVGIG (reference sequence). J lost 6 bases, V lost 3 bases, and 14 bases had no gene match. There are 16 residues in the CDR3.

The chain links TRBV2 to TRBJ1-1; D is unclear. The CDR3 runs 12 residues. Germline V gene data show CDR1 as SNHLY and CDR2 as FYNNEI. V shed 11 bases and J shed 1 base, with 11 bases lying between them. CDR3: CASERENTEAFF. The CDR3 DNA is TGTGCCTCCGAGCGAGAGAACACTGAAGCTTTCTTT.

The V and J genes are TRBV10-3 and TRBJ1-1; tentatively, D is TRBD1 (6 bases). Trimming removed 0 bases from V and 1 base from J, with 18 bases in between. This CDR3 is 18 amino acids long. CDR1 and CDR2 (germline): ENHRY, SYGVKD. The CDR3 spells CAISESAVWTAANTEAFF. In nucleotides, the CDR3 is TGTGCCATCAGTGAGTCGGCTGTTTGGACAGCCGCGAACACTGAAGCTTTCTTT.

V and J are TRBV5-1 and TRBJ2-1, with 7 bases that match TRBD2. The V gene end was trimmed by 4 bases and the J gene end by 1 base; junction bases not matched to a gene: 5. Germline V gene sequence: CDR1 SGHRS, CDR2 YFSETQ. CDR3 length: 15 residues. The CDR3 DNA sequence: TGCGCCAGCAGCCAAGCGGGACTTTCCTACAATGAGCAGTTCTTC. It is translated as CASSQAGLSYNEQFF. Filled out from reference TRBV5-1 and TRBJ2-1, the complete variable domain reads KAGVTQTPRYLIKTRGQQVTLSCSPISGHRSVSWYQQTPGQGLQFLFEYFSETQRNKGNFPGRFSGRQFSNSRSEMNVSTLELGDSALYLCASSQAGLSYNEQFFGPGTRLTVL.

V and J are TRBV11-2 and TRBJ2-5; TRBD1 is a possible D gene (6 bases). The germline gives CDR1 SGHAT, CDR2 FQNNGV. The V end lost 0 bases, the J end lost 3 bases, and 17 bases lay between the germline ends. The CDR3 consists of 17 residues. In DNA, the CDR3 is TGTGCCAGCAGCTTAGAAGGCCAGTTAAGGGGGAAAGAGACCCAGTACTTC. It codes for CASSLEGQLRGKETQYF.

The CDR3 nucleotides read TGTGCCAGCAGCCCGGGACAGATGGCTGAAGCTTTCTTT. This codes for CASSPGQMAEAFF. This chain uses TRBV11-2 with TRBJ1-1; the match to TRBD1 covers 7 bases. The length of the CDR3 is 13 residues. The trim removed 5 bases at V and 6 bases at J, leaving 6 bases unmatched. Germline loops: CDR1 SGHAT, CDR2 FQNNGV.

Here the CDR3 reads CASSLVGGQETQYF. CDR3 DNA: TGTGCCAGCAGCTTAGTCGGCGGCCAAGAGACCCAGTACTTC. The chain is built from TRBV7-9 and TRBJ2-5; D is undetermined. The CDR3 contains 14 residues. In germline, CDR1 is SEHNR, CDR2 FQNEAQ (reference sequence). Trimming shortened V by 1 base and J by 1 base, and 7 bases separated the two germline ends.

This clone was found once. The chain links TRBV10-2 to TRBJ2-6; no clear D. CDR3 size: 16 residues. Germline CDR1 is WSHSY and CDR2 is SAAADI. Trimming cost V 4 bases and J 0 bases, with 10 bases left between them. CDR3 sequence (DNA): TGCGCCAGCAGTGCAGGTCCTTACTCTGGGGCCAACGTCCTGACTTTC. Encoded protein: CASSAGPYSGANVLTF.

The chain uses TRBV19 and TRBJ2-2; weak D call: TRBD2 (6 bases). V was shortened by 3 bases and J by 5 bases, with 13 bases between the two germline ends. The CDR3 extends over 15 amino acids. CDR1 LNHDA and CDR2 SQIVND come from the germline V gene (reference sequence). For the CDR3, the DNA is TGTGCCAGTAGTATGGAGGGATGGGAGACCGGGGAGCTGTTTTTT. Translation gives CASSMEGWETGELFF.

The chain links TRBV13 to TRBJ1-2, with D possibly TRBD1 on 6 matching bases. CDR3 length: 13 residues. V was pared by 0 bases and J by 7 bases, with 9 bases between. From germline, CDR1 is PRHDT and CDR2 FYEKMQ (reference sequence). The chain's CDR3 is CASSLGQGGGYTF. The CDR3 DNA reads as TGTGCCAGCAGCTTAGGACAGGGCGGTGGCTACACCTTC. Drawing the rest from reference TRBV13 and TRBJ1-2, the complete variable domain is AAGVIQSPRHLIKEKRETATLKCYPIPRHDTVYWYQQGPGQDPQFLISFYEKMQSDKGSIPDRFSAQQFSDYHSELNMSSLELGDSALYFCASSLGQGGGYTFGSGTRLTVV.

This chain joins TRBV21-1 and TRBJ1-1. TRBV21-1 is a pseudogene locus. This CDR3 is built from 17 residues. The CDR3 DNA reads TGTGCCAGCAGCAATCGGGGGGACGGGGGGCTCGACACTGAAGCTTTCTTT. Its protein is CASSNRGDGGLDTEAFF.

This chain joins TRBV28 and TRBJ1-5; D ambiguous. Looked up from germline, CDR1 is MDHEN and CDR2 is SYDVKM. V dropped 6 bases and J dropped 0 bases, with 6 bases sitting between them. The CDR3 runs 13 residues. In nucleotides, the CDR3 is TGTGCCAGCAGCGAGTATAGCAATCAGCCCCAGCATTTT. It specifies CASSEYSNQPQHF.

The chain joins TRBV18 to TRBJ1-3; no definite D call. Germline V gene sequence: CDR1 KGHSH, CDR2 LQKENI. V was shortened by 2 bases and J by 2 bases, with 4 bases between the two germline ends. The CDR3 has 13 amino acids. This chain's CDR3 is CASSPEPGNTIYF. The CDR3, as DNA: TGTGCCAGCTCACCAGAGCCTGGAAACACCATATATTTT.

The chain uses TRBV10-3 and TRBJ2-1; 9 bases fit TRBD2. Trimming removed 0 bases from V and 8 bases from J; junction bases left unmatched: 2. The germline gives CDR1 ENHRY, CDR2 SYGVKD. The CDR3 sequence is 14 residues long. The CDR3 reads CAISESSGGYEQFF. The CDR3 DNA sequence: TGTGCCATCAGTGAGTCCAGCGGGGGGTATGAGCAGTTCTTC.

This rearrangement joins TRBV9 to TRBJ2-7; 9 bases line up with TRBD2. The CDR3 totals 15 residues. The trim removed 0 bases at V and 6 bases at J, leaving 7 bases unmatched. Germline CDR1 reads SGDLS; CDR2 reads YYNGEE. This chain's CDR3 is CASSVGLAAGGEQYF. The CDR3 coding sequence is TGTGCCAGCAGCGTAGGACTAGCGGCCGGGGGCGAGCAGTACTTC.

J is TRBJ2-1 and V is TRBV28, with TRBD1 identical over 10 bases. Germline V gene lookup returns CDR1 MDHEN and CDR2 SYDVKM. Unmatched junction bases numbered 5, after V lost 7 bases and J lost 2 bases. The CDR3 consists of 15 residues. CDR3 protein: CASKAGTGAYNEQFF. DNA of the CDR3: TGTGCCAGCAAAGCCGGGACAGGGGCCTACAATGAGCAGTTCTTC.

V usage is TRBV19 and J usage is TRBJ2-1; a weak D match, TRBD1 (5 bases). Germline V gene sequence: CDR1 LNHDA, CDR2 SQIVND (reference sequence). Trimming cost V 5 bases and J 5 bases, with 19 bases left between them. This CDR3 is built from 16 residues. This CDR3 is CASSLQGRFSNNEQFF. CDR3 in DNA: TGTGCCAGTAGTCTTCAGGGAAGGTTTTCCAACAATGAGCAGTTCTTC.

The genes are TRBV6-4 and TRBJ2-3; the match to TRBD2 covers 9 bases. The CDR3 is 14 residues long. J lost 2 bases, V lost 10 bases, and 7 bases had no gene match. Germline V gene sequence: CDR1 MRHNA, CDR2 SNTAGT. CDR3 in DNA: TGTGCCAAAGCGACTAGCGGCCACACAGATACGCAGTATTTT. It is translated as CAKATSGHTDTQYF.

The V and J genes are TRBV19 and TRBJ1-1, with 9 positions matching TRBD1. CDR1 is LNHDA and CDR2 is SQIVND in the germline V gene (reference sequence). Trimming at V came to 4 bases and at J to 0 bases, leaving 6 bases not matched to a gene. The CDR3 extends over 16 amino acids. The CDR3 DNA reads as TGTGCCAGTAGTAGGGGACAGGGACGCATGAACACTGAAGCTTTCTTT. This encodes CASSRGQGRMNTEAFF. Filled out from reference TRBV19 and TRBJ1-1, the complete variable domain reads DGGITQSPKYLFRKEGQNVTLSCEQNLNHDAMYWYRQDPGQGLRLIYYSQIVNDFQKGDIAEGYSVSREKKESFPLTVTSAQKNPTAFYLCASSRGQGRMNTEAFFGQGTRLTVV.

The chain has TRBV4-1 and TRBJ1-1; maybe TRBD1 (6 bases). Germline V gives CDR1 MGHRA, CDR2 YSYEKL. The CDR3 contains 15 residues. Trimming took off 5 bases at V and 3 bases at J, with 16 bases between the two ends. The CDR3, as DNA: TGCGCCAGCAGCAATGACCCCGGACAGCACACTGAAGCTTTCTTT. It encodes CASSNDPGQHTEAFF.

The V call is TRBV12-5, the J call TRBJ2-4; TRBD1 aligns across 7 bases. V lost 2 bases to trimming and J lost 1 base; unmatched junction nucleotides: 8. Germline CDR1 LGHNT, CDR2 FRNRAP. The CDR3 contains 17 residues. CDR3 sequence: CASGLLIRGYAKNIQYF. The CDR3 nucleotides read TGTGCTAGTGGTTTGTTAATCAGGGGGTACGCCAAAAACATTCAGTACTTC. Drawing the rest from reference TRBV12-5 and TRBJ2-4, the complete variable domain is DARVTQTPRHKVTEMGQEVTMRCQPILGHNTVFWYRQTMMQGLELLAYFRNRAPLDDSGMPKDRFSAEMPDATLATLKIQPSEPRDSAVYFCASGLLIRGYAKNIQYFGAGTRLSVL.

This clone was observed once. In DNA, the CDR3 is TGTGCCAGTGCGCCGGGACAGGTCTCCTACGAGCAGTACTTC. Translating gives CASAPGQVSYEQYF. The chain recombines TRBV18 with TRBJ2-7; TRBD1 matches 8 bases. The CDR3 covers 14 residues. With V trimmed by 9 bases and J by 0 bases, 7 bases remained unmatched. Germline CDR1 reads KGHSH; CDR2 reads LQKENI.